The 10 T cell receptor beta chains below all came from one sample that was sequenced in a study of blood T cell repertoires in COVID-19. Here immunoSEQ multiplex PCR was the method, and the copy in TCRdb shows in-frame clones only, minus some. This table holds fewer than 300,000 clones, 82% found once. Sequenced input: PBMCs or T cells enriched from blood (not recorded which). The receptors here all came from a man in his forties who had been exposed to COVID-19.

The chain employs TRBV6-5 and TRBJ2-7, with 8 nucleotides matching TRBD1. Germline V lookup: CDR1 MNHEY, CDR2 SVGAGI. The CDR3 runs 13 residues. V shed 6 bases and J 6 bases; nucleotides not matched to a gene: 7. The CDR3 region has the DNA TGTGCCAGCAGAGGACAGGGATTGGGCGAGCAGTACTTC. As protein: CASRGQGLGEQYF.

The V and J genes are TRBV3-1 (or the pseudogene TRBV3-2) and TRBJ2-1; unclear D gene. V was pared by 3 bases and J by 9 bases, with 6 bases between. The CDR3 is made up of 11 amino acids. Germline CDR1 reads LGHDT; CDR2 reads YNNKEL (reference sequence). The chain's CDR3 is CASSQTGEQFF. CDR3 DNA: TGTGCCAGCAGCCAGACGGGTGAGCAGTTCTTC.

The V call is TRBV11-2, the J call TRBJ2-1; 7 bases agree with TRBD2. Germline V gene sequence: CDR1 SGHAT, CDR2 FQNNGV. V lost 3 bases and J lost 6; bases outside the gene matches: 14. The CDR3 loop spans 17 amino acids. CDR3 sequence: CASSFELGGRRSNEQFF. The CDR3 DNA sequence: TGTGCCAGCAGCTTTGAACTCGGCGGGAGAAGATCCAATGAGCAGTTCTTC.

The genes are TRBV27 and TRBJ2-7; no reliable D call. V lost 6 bases, J lost 2 bases, and 14 bases lay in between. Germline lookup yields CDR1 MNHEY and CDR2 SMNVEV (reference sequence). The CDR3 has 14 amino acids. The CDR3 region is CASSLTINTYEQYF. The CDR3 nucleotides read TGTGCCAGCAGCCTGACAATAAACACCTACGAGCAGTACTTC.

The chain combines TRBV6-5 with TRBJ2-5; 8 bases agree with TRBD1. V shed 6 bases and J 0 bases; nucleotides not matched to a gene: 0. Germline V gives CDR1 MNHEY, CDR2 SVGAGI. The CDR3 length is 13 residues. CDR3 in amino acids: CASRTGDQETQYF. DNA for the CDR3: TGTGCCAGCAGGACAGGGGACCAAGAGACCCAGTACTTC.

J is TRBJ2-5 and V is TRBV30, with TRBD1 as a possible D gene (6 bases). Germline CDR1 reads GTSNPN; CDR2 reads SVGIG (reference sequence). The ends were cut back, 1 base at V and 5 bases at J, with 11 bases in the middle. The CDR3 has 13 residues. CDR3 in DNA: TGTGCCTGGAGTGGTGGGGGCAGTGAGACCCAGTACTTC. Its translation: CAWSGGGSETQYF.

The chain links TRBV24-1 to TRBJ1-2, with 11 bases lining up with TRBD1. This CDR3 comprises 15 residues. Germline V gene lookup returns CDR1 KGHDR and CDR2 SFDVKD. V gave up 4 bases and J gave up 8 bases; unmatched junction bases: 8. The CDR3 protein is CATSETGQGAKGYTF. CDR3 DNA: TGTGCCACCAGTGAAACAGGACAGGGGGCGAAGGGCTACACCTTC.

This clone was detected ten times or more. The chain carries TRBV19 and TRBJ2-1, with 8 bases fitting TRBD2. This CDR3 spans 15 amino acids. Trimming at V came to 9 bases and at J to 0 bases, leaving 7 bases not matched to a gene. Germline CDR1 LNHDA, CDR2 SQIVND (reference sequence). CDR3 region: CASEGSGSSYNEQFF. CDR3 sequence (DNA): TGTGCCAGCGAGGGAAGCGGGAGCTCCTACAATGAGCAGTTCTTC.

The J gene is TRBJ2-5, the V gene TRBV6-1; 10 positions agree with TRBD2. Per the germline V gene, CDR1 is MNHNS and CDR2 is SASEGT. Trimming cost V 4 bases and J 5 bases; bases outside gene matches: 10. The CDR3 loop spans 16 amino acids. CDR3 loop: CASSVRLTSGYETQYF. The CDR3 bases are TGTGCCAGCAGTGTACGGTTGACTAGCGGGTACGAGACCCAGTACTTC.

This chain links TRBV30 with TRBJ1-2, with 7 bases fitting TRBD1. The ends lost 3 bases at V and 0 bases at J; junction bases unmatched: 4. The CDR3 is 14 residues long. Germline V gives CDR1 GTSNPN, CDR2 SVGIG (reference sequence). The CDR3 spells CAWSRTGANYGYTF. Here the CDR3 DNA reads TGTGCCTGGAGCCGGACAGGAGCTAACTATGGCTACACCTTC.